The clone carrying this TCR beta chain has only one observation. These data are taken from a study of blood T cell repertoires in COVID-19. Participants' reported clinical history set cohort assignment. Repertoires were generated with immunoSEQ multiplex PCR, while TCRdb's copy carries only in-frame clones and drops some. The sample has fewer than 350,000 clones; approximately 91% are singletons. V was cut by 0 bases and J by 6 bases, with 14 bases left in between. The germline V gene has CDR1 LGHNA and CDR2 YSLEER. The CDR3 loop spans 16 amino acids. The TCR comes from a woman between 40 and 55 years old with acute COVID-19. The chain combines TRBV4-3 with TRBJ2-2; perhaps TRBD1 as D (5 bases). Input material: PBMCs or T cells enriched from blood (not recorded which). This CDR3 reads CASSQDRAGKAGELFF. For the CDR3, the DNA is TGCGCCAGCAGCCAAGATCGGGCAGGGAAGGCCGGGGAGCTGTTTTTT.